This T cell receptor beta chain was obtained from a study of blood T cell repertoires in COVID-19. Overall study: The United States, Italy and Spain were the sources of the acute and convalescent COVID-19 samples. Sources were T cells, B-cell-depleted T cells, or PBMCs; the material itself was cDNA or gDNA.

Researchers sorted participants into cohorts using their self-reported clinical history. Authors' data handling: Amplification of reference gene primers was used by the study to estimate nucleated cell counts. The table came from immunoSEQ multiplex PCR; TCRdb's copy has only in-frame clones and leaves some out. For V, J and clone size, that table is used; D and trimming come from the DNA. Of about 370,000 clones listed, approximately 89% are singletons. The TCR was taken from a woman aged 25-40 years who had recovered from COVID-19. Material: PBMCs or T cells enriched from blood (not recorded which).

CDR3 sequence (DNA): TGTGCCAGCAGTGATGTCGACGAGGGAGGAAACACCATATATTTT. Translating it yields CASSDVDEGGNTIYF. This chain connects TRBV6-1 to TRBJ1-3; D gene unclear. The V gene's germline CDR1 is MNHNS and CDR2 SASEGT. The CDR3 is 15 residues long. V was shortened by 3 bases and J by 4 bases, with 13 bases between the two germline ends.